This T cell receptor beta chain was retrieved from a study of T cells expressing NK-cell markers. Study-wide results and caveats: Of the CD8+ T cell pool in six donors, roughly 1.0-8% was accounted for by dominant NKG2C+ clonotypes.

UMI-tagged 5'RACE template switching yielded the TCR beta cDNA. TCRdb re-called the 5' RACE reads and shows each CDR3 protein once, DNA omitted. This listing includes over 350,000 distinct CDR3 sequences. The length of the CDR3 is 15 residues. For this clonotype: The antigen is unknown.

The sequenced sample consisted of blood T cells: a sorted CD56 or NKG2C T cell subset, CD4+ or CD8+ T cells, or bulk PBMC T cells (not recorded which). The TCR was taken from a woman aged 50 to 60 in good health. The chain is built from TRBV12-3 or TRBV12-4 and TRBJ2-5. CDR3 amino acids: CASSFSFLIGGTQYF.